The rows below give T cell receptor beta chains drawn from one sample of a study of human T cells and chemical hapten exposure. A single record per CDR3 protein comes from TCRdb applying MiXCR to the RACE reads. Counted here are about 380,000 distinct CDR3 sequences, about 4.8% occurring once; the ten biggest clones make up under 3%. Sequenced material: whole blood, taken in connection with sensitization to the hapten diphenylcyclopropenone (DPC). The receptors stem from a woman aged 45-59 years with alopecia areata. Some clones in this sample may be carry-over from other donors' samples. Both conserved end residues are part of each CDR3. D genes are given only for firm matches. Clone sizes are given selectively: once, few, many, or a class where the clone is expanded.

V	size	D	J	CDR3	DNA
TRBV21-1	few	.	TRBJ1-5	CASSKVERGAEETQPQHF	TGTGCCAGCAGCAAAGTAGAAAGGGGGGCAGAGGAAACTCAGCCCCAGCATTTT
TRBV24-1	few	.	TRBJ2-1	CATSDDRIFSSYNEQFF	TGTGCCACCAGTGATGACAGGATTTTCTCCTCCTACAATGAGCAGTTCTTC
TRBV9	many	.	TRBJ2-1	CASSVARADDEQFF	TGTGCCAGCAGCGTAGCTAGGGCGGACGATGAGCAGTTCTTC
TRBV12-3/TRBV12-4	few	.	TRBJ1-4	CASSLVEDGKLFF	TGTGCCAGCAGTTTAGTAGAGGACGGAAAACTGTTTTTT
TRBV7-9	many	.	TRBJ2-1	CASSIEETYSYNEQFF	TGTGCCAGCAGCATTGAGGAAACCTACTCCTACAATGAGCAGTTCTTC
TRBV29-1	many	TRBD2	TRBJ2-1	CSVATSGSYNEQFF	TGCAGCGTTGCTACTAGCGGGAGCTACAATGAGCAGTTCTTC
TRBV7-2	.	TRBD1	TRBJ2-3	CASSPEGQGLGTDTQYF	TGTGCCAGCAGCCCAGAGGGACAGGGGTTGGGCACAGATACGCAGTATTTT
TRBV29-1	few	TRBD1	TRBJ2-7	CSVGLQGDRPYEQYF	TGCAGCGTTGGCTTGCAGGGGGACCGTCCCTACGAGCAGTACTTC
TRBV12-3/TRBV12-4	many	.	TRBJ2-3	CASSFWGSETDTQYF	TGTGCCAGCAGTTTTTGGGGGTCTGAGACAGATACGCAGTATTTT
TRBV20-1	many	.	TRBJ1-1	CSARRRETEAFF	TGCAGTGCTAGGAGGAGGGAGACTGAAGCTTTCTTT
TRBV3-1	few	TRBD2	TRBJ2-1	CASSWREPPAYNEQFF	TGTGCCAGCAGCTGGCGGGAGCCCCCTGCCTACAATGAGCAGTTCTTC
TRBV5-1	many	.	TRBJ1-6	CASSPDGNSPLHF	TGCGCCAGCAGCCCGGACGGGAATTCACCCCTCCACTTT
TRBV28	many	.	TRBJ2-3	CASSPLALRQYF	TGTGCCAGCAGCCCGTTAGCCCTGAGGCAGTATTTT
TRBV24-1	few	TRBD2	TRBJ2-3	CATSRTSGRGTDTQYF	TGTGCCACCAGCCGGACTAGCGGGAGAGGCACAGATACGCAGTATTTT
TRBV7-9	many	TRBD1	TRBJ1-6	CASSSDRELAYNSPLHF	TGTGCCAGCAGCTCGGACAGGGAGTTAGCCTATAATTCACCCCTCCACTTT
TRBV5-6	many	.	TRBJ2-7	CASSLSRAREQYF	TGTGCCAGCAGCTTAAGCAGGGCGAGGGAGCAGTACTTC
TRBV20-1	.	TRBD2	TRBJ2-1	CSASQPSGGPEQFF	TGCAGTGCTAGTCAGCCTAGCGGGGGCCCTGAGCAGTTCTTC
TRBV12-3/TRBV12-4	many	.	TRBJ1-6	CASSSPSYNSPLHF	TGTGCCAGCAGTTCCCCGTCGTATAATTCACCCCTCCACTTT
TRBV29-1	many	.	TRBJ1-2	CSVEEDGYYGYTF	TGCAGCGTTGAAGAGGACGGATACTATGGCTACACCTTC
TRBV12-3/TRBV12-4	.	.	TRBJ1-6	CASSLWTSSYNSPLHF	TGTGCCAGCAGTTTATGGACAAGCTCCTATAATTCACCCCTCCACTTT
TRBV7-9	few	.	TRBJ1-5	CASSPMGREDQPQHF	TGTGCCAGCAGCCCCATGGGCAGGGAAGATCAGCCCCAGCATTTT
TRBV11-2	many	TRBD2	TRBJ2-5	CASRLSGAYQETQYF	TGTGCCAGCCGTCTTAGCGGGGCGTACCAAGAGACCCAGTACTTC